This TCR beta chain was observed in a study of shared clonotypes between healthy human individuals. Study-wide results and limits: It was the non-shared clonotypes that had lower generation probabilities than clonotypes shared by all four donors.

Each sorted subset replicate got 200 ng genomic DNA, tens of thousands of genomes. Measured with immunoSEQ multiplex PCR; TCRdb has only the in-frame clones, and not every one. This table has approximately 100,000 clones, 67% appearing once. Note on this clone: What it binds is unknown.

The germline CDR1 and CDR2 sequences are SGHRS and YFSETQ. This CDR3 region has 13 residues. Trimming pared 7 bases from V and 2 bases from J, leaving 11 bases between. The sample consisted of memory CD8+ T cells sorted from blood. Subset indicated: CD45RO+ cells pooled with CCR7-negative TemRA cells. The chain couples TRBV5-1 to TRBJ2-3; D is unresolved. This receptor was obtained from a woman aged 30 to 39 in good health. The CDR3: CASGTGATDTQYF. CDR3 nucleotide sequence: TGCGCCAGCGGAACCGGTGCCACAGATACGCAGTATTTT. The full variable domain, with the rest looked up from reference TRBV5-1 and TRBJ2-3, is KAGVTQTPRYLIKTRGQQVTLSCSPISGHRSVSWYQQTPGQGLQFLFEYFSETQRNKGNFPGRFSGRQFSNSRSEMNVSTLELGDSALYLCASGTGATDTQYFGPGTRLTVL.